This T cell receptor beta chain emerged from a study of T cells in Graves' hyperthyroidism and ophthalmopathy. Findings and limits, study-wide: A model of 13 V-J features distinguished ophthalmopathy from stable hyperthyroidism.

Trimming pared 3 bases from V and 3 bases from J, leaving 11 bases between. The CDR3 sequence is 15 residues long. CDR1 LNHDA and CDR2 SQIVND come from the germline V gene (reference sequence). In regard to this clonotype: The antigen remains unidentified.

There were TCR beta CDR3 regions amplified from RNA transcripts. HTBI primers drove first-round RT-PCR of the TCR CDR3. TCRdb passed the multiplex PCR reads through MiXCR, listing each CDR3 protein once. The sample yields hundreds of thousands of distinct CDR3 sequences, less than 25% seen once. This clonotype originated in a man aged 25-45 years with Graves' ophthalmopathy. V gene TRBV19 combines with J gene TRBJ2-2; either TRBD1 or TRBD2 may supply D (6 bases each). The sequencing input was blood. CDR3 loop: CASSISGADTGELFF. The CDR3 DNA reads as TGTGCCAGTAGTATTTCGGGGGCAGACACCGGGGAGCTGTTTTTT.